This TCR beta chain was identified during a study of T cell repertoires in cytomegalovirus infection. General observations from the study: CMV-specific TCR beta clonotypes restricted by HLA-C dominated the ex vivo response.

This clonotype has a count of ten or more. Its antigen is currently unknown. One entry per CDR3 protein results from TCRdb running MiXCR on the reads. The sample holds hundreds of thousands of distinct CDR3 sequences, roughly 26% seen once. CDR3 size: 17 residues. With 4 bases clipped from V and 5 bases from J, the junction kept 16 bases outside the gene matches. Germline V gene sequence: CDR1 SGHVS, CDR2 FQNEAQ. V gene TRBV7-8 combines with J gene TRBJ1-1; 7 nucleotides agree with TRBD1. Sequencing used CD8+ T cells from PBMCs. This receptor was identified in a human donor in good health (CMV status not recorded). Some clones in this sample may be carry-over from other donors' samples. The CDR3 bases are TGTGCCAGCAGCTCAACCTCTCCTGGGGCCAGGGGGACTGAAGCTTTCTTT. Protein: CASSSTSPGARGTEAFF.